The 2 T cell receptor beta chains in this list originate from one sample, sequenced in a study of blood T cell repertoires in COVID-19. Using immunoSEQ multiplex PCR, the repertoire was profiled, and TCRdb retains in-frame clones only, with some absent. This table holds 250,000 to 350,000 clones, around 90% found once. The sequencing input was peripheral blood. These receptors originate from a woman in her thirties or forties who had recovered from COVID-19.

CDR3 sequence (DNA): TGTGCCAGCAGCCAAGAAACCGGGACAGGGGAAGAGACCCAGTACTTC. This codes for CASSQETGTGEETQYF. The chain has TRBV14 and TRBJ2-5; 10 positions match TRBD1. The CDR3 loop spans 16 amino acids. The V gene's germline CDR1 is SGHDN and CDR2 FVKESK. Losses at the gene ends were 0 bases for V and 3 bases for J; bases not matched to a gene: 4.

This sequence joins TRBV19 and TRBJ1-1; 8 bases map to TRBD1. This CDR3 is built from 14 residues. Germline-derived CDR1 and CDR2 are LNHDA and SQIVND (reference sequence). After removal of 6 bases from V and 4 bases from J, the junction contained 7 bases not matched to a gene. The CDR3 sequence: CASSGQGSSTEAFF. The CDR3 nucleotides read TGTGCCAGTAGCGGACAGGGAAGTTCCACTGAAGCTTTCTTT.